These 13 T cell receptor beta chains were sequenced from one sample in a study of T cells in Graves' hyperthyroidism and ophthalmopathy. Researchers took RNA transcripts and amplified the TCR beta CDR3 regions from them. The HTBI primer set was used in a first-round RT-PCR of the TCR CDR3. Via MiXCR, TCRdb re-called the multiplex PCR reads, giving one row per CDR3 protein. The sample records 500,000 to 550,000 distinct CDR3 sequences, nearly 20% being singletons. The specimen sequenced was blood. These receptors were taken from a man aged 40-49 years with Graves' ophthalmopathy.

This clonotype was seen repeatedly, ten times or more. The CDR3 protein is CASSLASAIMNTEAFF. The CDR3, as DNA: TGCGCCAGCAGCTTGGCCAGTGCTATCATGAACACTGAAGCTTTCTTT. V usage is TRBV5-1 and J usage is TRBJ1-1; D is unresolved. The germline V and J ends were trimmed by 0 bases and 0 bases, with 12 bases remaining between them. Looked up from germline, CDR1 is SGHRS and CDR2 is YFSETQ. This CDR3 comprises 16 residues.

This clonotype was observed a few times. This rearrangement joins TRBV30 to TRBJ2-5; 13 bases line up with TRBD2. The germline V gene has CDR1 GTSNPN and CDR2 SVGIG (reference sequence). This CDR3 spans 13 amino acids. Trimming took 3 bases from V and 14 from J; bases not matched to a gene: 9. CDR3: CAWRGGLAGVGYF. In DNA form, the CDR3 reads TGTGCCTGGAGGGGAGGACTAGCGGGAGTCGGCTACTTC.

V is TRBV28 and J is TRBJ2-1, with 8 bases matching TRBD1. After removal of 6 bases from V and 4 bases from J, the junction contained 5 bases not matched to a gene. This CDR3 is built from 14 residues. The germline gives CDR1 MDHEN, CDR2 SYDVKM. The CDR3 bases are TGTGCCAGCAGGACGGACAGGGAATACAATGAGCAGTTCTTC. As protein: CASRTDREYNEQFF.

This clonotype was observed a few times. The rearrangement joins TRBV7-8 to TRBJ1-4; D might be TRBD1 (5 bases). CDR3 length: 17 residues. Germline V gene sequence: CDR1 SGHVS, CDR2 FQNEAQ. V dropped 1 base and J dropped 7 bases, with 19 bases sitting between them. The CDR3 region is CASSLVSLGQGSEKLFF. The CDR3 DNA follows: TGTGCCAGCAGCTTAGTTTCGCTAGGGCAGGGATCTGAAAAACTGTTTTTT.

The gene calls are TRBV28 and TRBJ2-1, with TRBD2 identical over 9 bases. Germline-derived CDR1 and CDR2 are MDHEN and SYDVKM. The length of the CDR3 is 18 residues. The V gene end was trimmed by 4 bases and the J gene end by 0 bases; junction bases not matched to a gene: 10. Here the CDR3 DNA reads TGTGCCAGCAGTTACTCTCTGACTAGCGGACTCTCCTACAATGAGCAGTTCTTC. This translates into CASSYSLTSGLSYNEQFF.

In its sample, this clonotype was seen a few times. The chain's CDR3 is CASSYEGQGNYGYTF. CDR3 nucleotides: TGTGCCAGCAGTTACGAAGGACAGGGGAACTATGGCTACACCTTC. The V gene is TRBV6-6, the J gene TRBJ1-2; 9 bases agree with TRBD1. Germline V CDR1 and CDR2: MNHNY, SVGAGI (reference sequence). This CDR3 has 15 residues. V trimming: 2 bases; J trimming: 2 bases; junction bases outside the gene matches: 3.

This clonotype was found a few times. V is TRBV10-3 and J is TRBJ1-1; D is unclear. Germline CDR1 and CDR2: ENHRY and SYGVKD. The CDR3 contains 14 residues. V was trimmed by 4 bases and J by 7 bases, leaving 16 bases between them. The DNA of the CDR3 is TGTGCCATCAGTGTGGGTGGCTCAAAGAATGAAGCTTTCTTT. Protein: CAISVGGSKNEAFF.

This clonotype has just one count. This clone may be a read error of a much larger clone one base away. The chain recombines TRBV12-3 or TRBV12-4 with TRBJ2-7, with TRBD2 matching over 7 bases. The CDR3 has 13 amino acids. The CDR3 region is CASSKTSSYEQCF. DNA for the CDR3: TGTGCCAGCAGTAAGACTAGCTCCTACGAGCAGTGCTTC.

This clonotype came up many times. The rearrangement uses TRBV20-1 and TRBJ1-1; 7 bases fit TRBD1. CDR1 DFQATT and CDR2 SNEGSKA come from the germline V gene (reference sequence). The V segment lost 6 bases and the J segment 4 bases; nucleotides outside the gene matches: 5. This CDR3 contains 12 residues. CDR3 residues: CSARQGSTEAFF. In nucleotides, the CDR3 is TGCAGTGCCAGACAGGGTAGCACTGAAGCTTTCTTT.

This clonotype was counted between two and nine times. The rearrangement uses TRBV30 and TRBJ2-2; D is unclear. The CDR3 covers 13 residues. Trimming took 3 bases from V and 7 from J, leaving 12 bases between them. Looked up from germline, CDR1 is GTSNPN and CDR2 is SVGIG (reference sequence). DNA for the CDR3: TGTGCCTGGAGCCCCCTGGACCTCGGGGAGCTGTTTTTT. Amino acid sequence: CAWSPLDLGELFF.

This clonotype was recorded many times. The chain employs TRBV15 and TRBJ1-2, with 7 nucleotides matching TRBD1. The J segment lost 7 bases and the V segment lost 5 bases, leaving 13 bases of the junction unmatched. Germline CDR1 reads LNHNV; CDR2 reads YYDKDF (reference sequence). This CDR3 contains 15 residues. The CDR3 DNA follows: TGTGCCACCAGCGGGGGAGGGACAGCGTCTGGTGGCTACACCTTC. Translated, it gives CATSGGGTASGGYTF.

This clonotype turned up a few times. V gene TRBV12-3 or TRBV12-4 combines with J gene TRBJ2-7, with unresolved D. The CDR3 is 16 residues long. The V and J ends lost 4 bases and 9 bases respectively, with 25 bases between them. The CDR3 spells CASSSALDIYEAGQYF. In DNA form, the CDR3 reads TGTGCCAGCAGTTCCGCTTTGGATATCTACGAGGCTGGGCAGTACTTC.

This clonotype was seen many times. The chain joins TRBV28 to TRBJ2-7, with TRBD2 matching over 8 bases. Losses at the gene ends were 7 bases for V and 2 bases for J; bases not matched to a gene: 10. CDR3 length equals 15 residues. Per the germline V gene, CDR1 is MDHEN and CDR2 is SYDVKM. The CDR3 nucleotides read TGTGCCAGCACCCTGGGCGGGAGGCCCACCTACGAGCAGTACTTC. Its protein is CASTLGGRPTYEQYF. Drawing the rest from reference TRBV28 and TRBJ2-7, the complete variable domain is DVKVTQSSRYLVKRTGEKVFLECVQDMDHENMFWYRQDPGLGLRLIYFSYDVKMKEKGDIPEGYSVSREKKERFSLILESASTNQTSMYLCASTLGGRPTYEQYFGPGTRLTVT.